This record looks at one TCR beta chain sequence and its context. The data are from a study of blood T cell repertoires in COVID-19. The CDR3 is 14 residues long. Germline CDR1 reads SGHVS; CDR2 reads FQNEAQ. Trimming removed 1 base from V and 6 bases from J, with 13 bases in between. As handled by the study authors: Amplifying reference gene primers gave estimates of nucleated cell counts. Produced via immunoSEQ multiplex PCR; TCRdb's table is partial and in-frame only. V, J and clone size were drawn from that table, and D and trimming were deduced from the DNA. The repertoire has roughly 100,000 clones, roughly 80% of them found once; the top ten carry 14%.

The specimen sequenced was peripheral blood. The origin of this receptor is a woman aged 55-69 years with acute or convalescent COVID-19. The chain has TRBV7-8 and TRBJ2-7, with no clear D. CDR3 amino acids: CASSLEPTLAEQYF. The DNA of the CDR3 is TGTGCCAGCAGCTTAGAACCTACTCTCGCCGAGCAGTACTTC. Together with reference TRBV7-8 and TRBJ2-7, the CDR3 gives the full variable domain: GAGVSQSPRYKVAKRGQDVALRCDPISGHVSLFWYQQALGQGPEFLTYFQNEAQLDKSGLPSDRFFAERPEGSVSTLKIQRTQQEDSAVYLCASSLEPTLAEQYFGPGTRLTVT.